The rows below give T cell receptor beta chains drawn from one sample of a study of tumor-infiltrating lymphocytes in primary liver carcinoma. TCRdb recomputed calls from the multiplex PCR reads with MiXCR, one row per CDR3 protein. Altogether 250,000 to 400,000 distinct CDR3 sequences are present, more than 55% being singletons, with the ten largest covering approximately 9%. Sequenced: peripheral blood. All receptors derive from a man aged 40-50 years with primary liver carcinoma and hepatitis B virus infection. Each CDR3 is given with its conserved first and last residue. D genes are given only for firm matches. Only some rows state a clone size, as once, few, many or a class for expanded clones.

TRBJ1-1 | . | . | TRBV18 | CASSPREQLNTEAFF | TGTGCCAGCTCACCAAGAGAGCAGTTGAACACTGAAGCTTTCTTT
TRBJ1-2 | few | . | TRBV29-1 | CSVEAEEGVDGYAF | TGCAGCGTTGAAGCGGAAGAGGGGGTGGATGGCTACGCCTTC
TRBJ2-4 | . | . | TRBV6-6 | CTSSSTGEGLAKNIQYF | TGTACCAGCAGCTCGACTGGGGAAGGCCTAGCCAAAAACATTCAGTACTTC
TRBJ2-3 | many | . | TRBV5-6 | CASSLGGLAGTQYF | TGTGCCAGCAGCTTGGGGGGACTCGCGGGTACGCAGTATTTT
TRBJ2-1 | once | TRBD2 | TRBV6-2/TRBV6-3 | CASSFQAGLGDNEQFF | TGTGCCAGCAGCTTCCAAGCGGGACTAGGAGACAATGAACAGTTCTTC
TRBJ2-7 | . | TRBD2 | TRBV6-6 | CASRTTSGSYKQYF | TGTGCCAGCAGGACGACTAGCGGCTCCTACAAGCAGTACTTC
TRBJ2-1 | . | . | TRBV4-2 | CASSPAWENSYNEQFF | TGTGCCAGCAGCCCCGCGTGGGAAAACTCCTACAATGAGCAGTTCTTC
TRBJ2-7 | . | . | TRBV29-1 | CSVVEQGGEEQYF | TGCAGCGTTGTAGAGCAGGGAGGCGAGGAGCAGTACTTC
TRBJ2-7 | . | TRBD2 | TRBV6-1 | CATRRATSGYEQYF | TGTGCCACCAGGAGAGCGACTAGCGGCTACGAGCAGTACTTC
TRBJ2-3 | . | . | TRBV29-1 | CNAKAGGSTDTQYF | TGCAACGCCAAAGCAGGAGGGAGCACAGATACGCAGTATTTT
TRBJ2-1 | . | TRBD2 | TRBV11-2 | CVISLAGSSYNEQFF | TGTGTCATCAGCTTAGCGGGTAGTTCCTACAATGAGCAGTTCTTC
TRBJ2-3 | . | TRBD2 | TRBV5-4 | CASSPARGAPTDTQYF | TGTGCCAGCAGCCCTGCGCGGGGGGCACCTACAGATACGCAGTATTTT
TRBJ1-2 | many | . | TRBV29-1 | CSVESTSNYGYTF | TGCAGCGTTGAGTCAACCTCTAACTATGGCTACACCTTC
TRBJ2-3 | few | . | TRBV25-1 | CASSAQGGGGTDTQYF | TGTGCCAGCAGTGCACAGGGAGGAGGAGGCACAGATACGCAGTATTTT
TRBJ2-1 | . | TRBD2 | TRBV4-2 | CASSQPGLAVQVF | TGTGCCAGCAGTCAACCGGGACTAGCGGTGCAGGTCTTC
TRBJ1-1 | . | TRBD1 | TRBV7-9 | CASSFFIGQGTEAFF | TGTGCCAGCAGCTTTTTTATCGGACAGGGCACTGAAGCTTTCTTT
TRBJ2-6 | . | . | TRBV11-2 | CASSFPAGNSGANVLTF | TGTGCCAGCAGCTTCCCGGCGGGAAACTCTGGGGCCAACGTCCTGACGTTC
TRBJ2-7 | many | . | TRBV6-2/TRBV6-3 | CASSYSLGAYEQYF | TGTGCCAGCAGTTACTCTTTGGGGGCCTACGAGCAGTACTTC
TRBJ1-6 | few | . | TRBV25-1 | CASGGLRSPLHF | TGTGCCAGTGGCGGTTTACGTTCACCCCTCCACTTT
TRBJ2-2 | many | . | TRBV4-3 | CASSQDPARAVLPGELFF | TGCGCCAGCAGCCAAGACCCGGCCAGGGCGGTCTTGCCCGGGGAGCTGTTTTTT
TRBJ1-1 | . | . | TRBV6-2/TRBV6-3 | CASSYSSTGMIEAFF | TGTGCCAGCAGTTACTCCTCGACAGGAATGATTGAAGCTTTCTTT
TRBJ2-4 | few | . | TRBV28 | CASSFPLGGLGKNIQYF | TGTGCCAGCAGTTTCCCTTTGGGGGGGCTTGGCAAAAACATTCAGTACTTC
TRBJ2-1 | many | . | TRBV6-2/TRBV6-3 | CASLTRVGEQFF | TGTGCCAGCCTCACGAGGGTGGGTGAGCAGTTCTTC
TRBJ2-3 | . | . | TRBV11-1 | CASSLRQDQDTQYF | TGTGCCAGCAGCTTACGGCAGGATCAAGATACGCAGTATTTT
TRBJ2-5 | . | . | TRBV11-2 | CASSLNSWRSQETHYF | TGTGCCAGTAGCTTAAATAGCTGGAGGTCCCAAGAGACCCACTACTTC
TRBJ2-1 | . | TRBD2 | TRBV6-1 | CGSSDRLAGGNEQFF | TGTGGCAGCAGTGACCGACTAGCGGGGGGGAATGAGCAGTTCTTC
TRBJ1-2 | . | . | TRBV11-2 | CASSSLQGLGVYTF | TGTGCCAGCAGCTCACTACAGGGCCTTGGTGTCTACACCTTC
TRBJ2-5 | many | . | TRBV10-1 | CARADGETQYF | TGCGCCCGCGCGGACGGGGAGACCCAGTACTTC
TRBJ1-1 | many | . | TRBV6-1 | CASSGGAFF | TGTGCCAGCTCCGGTGGGGCTTTCTTT
TRBJ1-2 | many | TRBD1 | TRBV6-1 | CASRAGGFLYDGYTF | TGTGCCAGCAGGGCAGGGGGCTTTCTTTATGATGGCTACACCTTC
TRBJ1-5 | few | . | TRBV4-1 | CASSPDSGWQPQHF | TGCGCCAGCAGCCCGGACTCGGGGTGGCAGCCCCAGCATTTT
TRBJ2-1 | . | TRBD2 | TRBV19 | CASSSFSGIDNEQFF | TGTGCCAGTAGTAGTTTTAGCGGGATCGACAATGAGCAATTCTTC
TRBJ2-7 | . | TRBD1 | TRBV2 | CASRMDRIQYEQYF | TGTGCCAGCAGGATGGACAGGATACAATACGAGCAGTACTTC
TRBJ2-7 | . | TRBD1 | TRBV5-1 | CASSLQGAFCEQYF | TGCGCCAGCAGCTTGCAGGGGGCGTTCTGCGAGCAGTACTTC
TRBJ2-5 | many | . | TRBV29-1 | CSVGEETQYF | TGCAGCGTGGGGGAAGAGACCCAGTACTTC
TRBJ2-7 | many | . | TRBV12-3/TRBV12-4 | CASSLVGRSYEQYF | TGTGCCAGCAGTTTAGTGGGCAGATCCTACGAGCAGTACTTC
TRBJ2-7 | . | . | TRBV4-3 | CVSSQDPDGVYEQYF | TGCGTCAGCAGCCAAGACCCTGACGGCGTCTACGAGCAGTACTTC
TRBJ1-1 | . | . | TRBV6-2/TRBV6-3 | CASSYIQMNTEAFF | TGTGCCAGCAGTTACATTCAGATGAACACTGAAGCTTTCTTT
TRBJ2-3 | . | TRBD2 | TRBV12-3/TRBV12-4 | CASSVAGVKGDTEYF | TGTGCCAGCAGCGTAGCGGGAGTGAAAGGAGATACGGAGTATTTT
TRBJ1-2 | . | . | TRBV28 | CASSLPPTRAYGYTF | TGTGCCAGCAGTTTACCCCCGACACGCGCCTATGGCTACACCTTC
TRBJ2-2 | . | TRBD2 | TRBV6-1 | CASSEAPLAGGHTGELFF | TGTGCCAGCAGTGAGGCCCCACTAGCGGGAGGCCACACCGGGGAGCTGTTTTTT
TRBJ2-7 | once | . | TRBV12-3/TRBV12-4 | CASSTNRVFVHEQYF | TGTGCCAGCAGTACGAACAGGGTCTTTGTCCACGAGCAGTACTTT
TRBJ2-1 | few | TRBD1 | TRBV28 | CGTGGSYNEQFF | TGTGGTACAGGGGGCTCCTACAATGAGCAGTTCTTC
TRBJ2-3 | many | . | TRBV12-5 | CASGLGVKDTDTQYF | TGTGCTAGCGGACTCGGGGTCAAGGACACAGATACGCAGTATTTT
TRBJ2-7 | . | . | TRBV29-1 | CSANLGAYEQYF | TGCAGCGCAAACCTTGGTGCCTACGAGCAGTACTTC
TRBJ2-7 | . | . | TRBV19 | CASSSGLGERYF | TGTGCCAGTAGTTCCGGACTGGGAGAACGGTACTTC
TRBJ1-6 | . | . | TRBV7-8 | CASSLGQGAGNSLLHF | TGTGCCAGCAGCTTAGGGCAGGGTGCCGGAAATTCACTCCTCCACTTT
TRBJ1-4 | few | . | TRBV6-1 | CASSESGRLNEKLFF | TGTGCCAGCAGTGAATCGGGACGGCTCAATGAAAAACTGTTTTTT
TRBJ2-6 | many | . | TRBV6-2/TRBV6-3 | CASSWQHSVANVLTF | TGTGCCAGCAGTTGGCAGCACTCTGTGGCCAACGTCCTGACTTTC
TRBJ2-3 | . | . | TRBV6-5 | CASSPRQEGTDKQYF | TGTGCCAGCAGTCCACGACAGGAGGGCACAGATAAGCAGTATTTT
TRBJ2-3 | . | TRBD1 | TRBV7-9 | CASTARDRGAADTQYF | TGTGCCAGCACCGCTCGAGACAGGGGGGCGGCAGATACACAGTATTTT
TRBJ2-7 | many | . | TRBV6-5 | CASSYSTPASAEQYF | TGTGCCAGCAGTTACTCGACCCCGGCGAGCGCCGAGCAGTACTTC
TRBJ1-1 | few | . | TRBV18 | CASSPSKQGNTEAFF | TGTGCCAGCTCACCTTCTAAACAGGGTAACACTGAAGCTTTCTTT
TRBJ2-7 | . | TRBD1 | TRBV29-1 | CTVQVTGGEGEQYF | TGCACTGTACAAGTTACAGGGGGCGAGGGCGAGCAGTACTTC
TRBJ2-1 | many | . | TRBV6-1 | CASSDSAGKFYNEQFF | TGTGCCAGCAGTGACTCGGCGGGAAAATTCTACAATGAGCAGTTCTTC
TRBJ1-5 | once | . | TRBV7-9 | CASSLGGYQPSIF | TGTGCCAGCAGCTTAGGTGGTTATCAGCCCAGCATTTTT
TRBJ1-1 | few | . | TRBV10-2 | CASSELGASEAFF | TGCGCCAGCAGTGAGTTGGGGGCCTCTGAAGCTTTCTTT
TRBJ2-1 | few | . | TRBV7-9 | CASSFPGASYNEQFF | TGTGCCAGCAGCTTTCCGGGGGCCTCCTACAATGAGCAGTTCTTC
TRBJ1-1 | . | . | TRBV5-1 | CASSSRGKENTEAFF | TGCGCCAGCAGCTCCAGGGGAAAGGAGAACACTGAAGCTTTCTTT
TRBJ1-1 | . | . | TRBV6-1 | CSSNGWKNTEAFF | TGTTCCAGCAATGGGTGGAAGAACACTGAAGCTTTCTTT